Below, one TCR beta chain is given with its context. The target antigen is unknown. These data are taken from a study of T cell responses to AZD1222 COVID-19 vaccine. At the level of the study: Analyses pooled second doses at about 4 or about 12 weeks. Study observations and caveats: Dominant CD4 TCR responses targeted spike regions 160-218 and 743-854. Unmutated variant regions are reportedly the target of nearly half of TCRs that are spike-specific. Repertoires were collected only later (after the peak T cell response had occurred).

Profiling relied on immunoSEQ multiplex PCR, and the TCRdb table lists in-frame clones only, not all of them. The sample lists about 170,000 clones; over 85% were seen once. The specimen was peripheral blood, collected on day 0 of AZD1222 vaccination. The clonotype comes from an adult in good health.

Here the CDR3 DNA reads TGTGCCTGGAGTGAATCGATTAACTATGGCTACACCTTC. Translation: CAWSESINYGYTF. The chain couples TRBV30 to TRBJ1-2; no clear D. V was trimmed by 1 base and J by 1 base, leaving 7 bases between them. Germline assignment: CDR1 GTSNPN and CDR2 SVGIG (reference sequence). This CDR3 region has 13 residues.